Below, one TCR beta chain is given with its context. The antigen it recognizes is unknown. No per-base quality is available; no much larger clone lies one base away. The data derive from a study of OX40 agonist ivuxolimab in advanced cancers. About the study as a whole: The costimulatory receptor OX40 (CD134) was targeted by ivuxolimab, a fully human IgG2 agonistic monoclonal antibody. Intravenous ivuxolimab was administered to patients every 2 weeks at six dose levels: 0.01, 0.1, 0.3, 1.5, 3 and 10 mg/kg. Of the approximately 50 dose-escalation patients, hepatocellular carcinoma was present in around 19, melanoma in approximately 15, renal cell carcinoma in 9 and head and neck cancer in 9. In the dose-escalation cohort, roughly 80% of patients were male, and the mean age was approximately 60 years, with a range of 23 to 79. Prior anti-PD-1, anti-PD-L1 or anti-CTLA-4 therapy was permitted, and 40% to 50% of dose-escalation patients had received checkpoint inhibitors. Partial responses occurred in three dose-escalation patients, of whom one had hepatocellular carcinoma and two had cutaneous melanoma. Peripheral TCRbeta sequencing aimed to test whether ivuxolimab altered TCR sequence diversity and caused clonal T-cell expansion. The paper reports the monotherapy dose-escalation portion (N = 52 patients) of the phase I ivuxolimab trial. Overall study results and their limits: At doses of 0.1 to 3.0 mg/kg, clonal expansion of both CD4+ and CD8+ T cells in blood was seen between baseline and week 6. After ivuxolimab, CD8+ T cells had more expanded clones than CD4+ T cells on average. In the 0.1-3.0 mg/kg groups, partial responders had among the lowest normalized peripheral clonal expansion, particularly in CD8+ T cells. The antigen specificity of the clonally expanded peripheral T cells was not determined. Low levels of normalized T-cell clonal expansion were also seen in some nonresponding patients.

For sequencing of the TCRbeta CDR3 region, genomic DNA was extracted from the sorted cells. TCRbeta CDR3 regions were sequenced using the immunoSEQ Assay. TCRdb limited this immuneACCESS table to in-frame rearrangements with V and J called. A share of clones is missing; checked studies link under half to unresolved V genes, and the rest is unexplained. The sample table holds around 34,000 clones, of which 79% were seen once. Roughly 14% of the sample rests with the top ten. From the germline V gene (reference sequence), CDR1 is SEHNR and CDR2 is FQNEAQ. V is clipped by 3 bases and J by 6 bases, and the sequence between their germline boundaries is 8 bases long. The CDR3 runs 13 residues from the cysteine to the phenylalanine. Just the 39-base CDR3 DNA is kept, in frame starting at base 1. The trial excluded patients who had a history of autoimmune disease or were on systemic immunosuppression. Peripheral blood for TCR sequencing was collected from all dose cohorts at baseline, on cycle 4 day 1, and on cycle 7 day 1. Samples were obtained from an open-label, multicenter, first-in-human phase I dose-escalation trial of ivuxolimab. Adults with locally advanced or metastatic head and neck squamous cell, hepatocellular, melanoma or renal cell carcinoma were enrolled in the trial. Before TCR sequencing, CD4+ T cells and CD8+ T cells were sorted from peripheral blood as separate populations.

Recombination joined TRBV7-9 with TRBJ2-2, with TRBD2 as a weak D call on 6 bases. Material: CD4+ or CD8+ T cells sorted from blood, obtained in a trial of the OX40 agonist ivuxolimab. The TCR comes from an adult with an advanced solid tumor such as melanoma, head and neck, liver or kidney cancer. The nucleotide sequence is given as TGTGCCAGCAGCTTGTTAGCGGCCGGGGAGCTGTTTTTT. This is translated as CASSLLAAGELFF. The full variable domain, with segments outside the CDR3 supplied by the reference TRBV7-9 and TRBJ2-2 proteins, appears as DTGVSQNPRHKITKRGQNVTFRCDPISEHNRLYWYRQTLGQGPEFLTYFQNEAQLEKSRLLSDRFSAERPKGSFSTLEIQRTEQGDSAMYLCASSLLAAGELFFGEGSRLTVL.